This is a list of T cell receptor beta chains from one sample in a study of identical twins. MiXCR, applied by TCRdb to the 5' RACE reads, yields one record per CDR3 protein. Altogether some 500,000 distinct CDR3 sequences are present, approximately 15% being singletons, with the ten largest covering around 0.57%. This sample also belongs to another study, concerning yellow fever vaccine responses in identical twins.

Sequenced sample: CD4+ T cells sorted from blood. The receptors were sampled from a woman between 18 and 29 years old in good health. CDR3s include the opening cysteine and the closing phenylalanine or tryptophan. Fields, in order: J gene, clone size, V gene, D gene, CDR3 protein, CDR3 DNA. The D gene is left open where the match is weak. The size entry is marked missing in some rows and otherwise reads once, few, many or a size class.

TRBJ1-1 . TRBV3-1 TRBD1 CASSLRDRGQGTEAFF TGTGCCAGCAGCCTCCGGGACAGGGGGCAGGGAACTGAAGCTTTCTTT
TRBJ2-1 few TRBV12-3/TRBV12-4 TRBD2 CASSLAFSGLAGRYNEQFF TGTGCCAGCAGTTTAGCGTTTTCCGGACTAGCGGGAAGGTACAATGAGCAGTTCTTC
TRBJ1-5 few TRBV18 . CASSPLSEGQPQHF TGTGCCAGCTCACCATTGTCTGAGGGTCAGCCCCAGCATTTT
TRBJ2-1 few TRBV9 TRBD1 CASSVDVGGQRYNEQFF TGTGCCAGCAGCGTAGACGTAGGGGGACAGAGATACAATGAGCAGTTCTTC
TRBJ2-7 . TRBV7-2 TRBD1 CASRSPGQTYEQYF TGTGCCAGCAGGTCACCGGGACAGACCTACGAGCAGTACTTC
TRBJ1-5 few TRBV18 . CASSLSISNQPQHF TGTGCCAGCTCCCTAAGTATTAGCAATCAGCCCCAGCATTTT
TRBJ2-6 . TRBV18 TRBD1 CASSRQGKLSSGANVLTF TGTGCCAGCTCGCGACAGGGGAAGCTAAGCTCTGGGGCCAACGTCCTGACTTTC
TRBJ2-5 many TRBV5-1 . CASSLAGIQETQYF TGCGCCAGCAGCTTGGCAGGGATCCAAGAGACCCAGTACTTC
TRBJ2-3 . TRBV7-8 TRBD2 CASSTTSVIHTDTQYF TGTGCCAGCAGCACGACTAGCGTTATACACACAGATACGCAGTATTTT
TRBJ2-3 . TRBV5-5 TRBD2 CASSSRRLAGGLTDTQYF TGTGCCAGCAGCTCTCGTCGACTAGCGGGGGGGTTAACAGATACGCAGTATTTT
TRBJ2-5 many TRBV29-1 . CSVKGGTQYF TGCAGCGTGAAAGGGGGGACCCAGTACTTC
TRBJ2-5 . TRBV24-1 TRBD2 CATSDPGLVGETQYF TGTGCCACCAGTGACCCAGGACTAGTCGGAGAGACCCAGTACTTC
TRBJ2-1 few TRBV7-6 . CASSLPPTSGWMNEQFF TGTGCCAGCAGCTTACCCCCGACCAGCGGGTGGATGAATGAGCAGTTCTTC
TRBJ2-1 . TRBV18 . CASSHFGYDEQFF TGTGCCAGCTCACACTTTGGGTACGATGAGCAGTTCTTC
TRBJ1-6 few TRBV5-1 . CASTISPGNSPLHF TGCGCCAGCACGATTTCACCTGGGAATTCACCCCTCCACTTT
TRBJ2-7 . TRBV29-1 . CSASGLRRSYEQYF TGCAGCGCCTCAGGGTTAAGGAGGTCCTACGAGCAGTACTTC
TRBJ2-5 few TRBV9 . CASSGEKAGVETQYF TGTGCCAGCAGCGGAGAAAAGGCTGGGGTAGAGACCCAGTACTTC
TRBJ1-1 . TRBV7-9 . CASSLYGKNTEAFF TGTGCCAGCAGCTTGTATGGGAAGAACACTGAAGCTTTCTTT
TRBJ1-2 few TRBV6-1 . CASKAPANYGYTF TGTGCCAGCAAGGCCCCAGCTAACTATGGCTACACCTTC
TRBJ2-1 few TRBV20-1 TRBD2 CSARSTSGATYNEQFF TGCAGTGCTAGATCTACTAGCGGGGCCACCTACAATGAGCAGTTCTTC
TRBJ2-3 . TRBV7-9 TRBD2 CASSLLRGSSDTQYF TGTGCCAGCAGCTTACTTCGCGGGAGTTCAGATACGCAGTATTTT
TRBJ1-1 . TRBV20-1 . CSALPTNTEAFF TGCAGTGCCTTACCAACGAACACTGAAGCTTTCTTT
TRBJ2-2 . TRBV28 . CASSILGQSNTGELFF TGTGCCAGCAGTATTCTTGGACAGTCGAACACCGGGGAGCTGTTTTTT
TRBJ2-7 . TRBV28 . CASSLYGAAYEQYF TGTGCCAGCAGTTTATACGGGGCAGCGTACGAGCAGTACTTC
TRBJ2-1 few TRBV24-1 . CATSDLGGGSYNEQFF TGTGCCACCAGTGATTTGGGCGGCGGGTCCTACAATGAGCAGTTCTTC
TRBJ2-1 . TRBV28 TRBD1 CASSSPGTGTLGEQFF TGTGCCAGCAGTTCCCCCGGGACAGGAACTTTAGGGGAGCAGTTCTTC
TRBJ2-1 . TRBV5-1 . CASSLIAITYNEQFF TGCGCCAGCAGCTTGATAGCGATCACCTACAATGAGCAGTTCTTC
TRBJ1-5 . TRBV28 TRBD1 CASPDRGNQPQHF TGTGCCAGCCCGGACAGGGGTAATCAGCCCCAGCATTTT
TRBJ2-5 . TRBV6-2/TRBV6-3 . CASSSWETQYF TGTGCCAGCAGTTCGTGGGAGACCCAGTACTTC
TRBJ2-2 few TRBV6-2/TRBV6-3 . CASTRPGVGPEITGELFF TGTGCCAGCACCCGTCCGGGGGTCGGTCCAGAGATCACCGGGGAGCTGTTTTTT
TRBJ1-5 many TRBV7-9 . CASSEDALPQHF TGTGCCAGCAGCGAGGACGCGTTGCCCCAGCATTTT
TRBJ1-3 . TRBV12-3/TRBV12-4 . CASSLVRGNTIYF TGTGCCAGCAGTTTAGTGAGGGGAAACACCATATATTTT
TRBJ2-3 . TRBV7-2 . CASSLSRHTDTQYF TGTGCCAGCAGCTTATCCCGGCACACAGATACGCAGTATTTT
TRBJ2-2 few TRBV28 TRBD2 CASTLLAGNTGELFF TGTGCCAGCACCCTACTAGCGGGGAACACCGGGGAGCTGTTTTTT
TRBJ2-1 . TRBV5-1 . CASSPDTTSYNEQFF TGCGCCAGCAGCCCGGACACAACCTCCTACAATGAGCAGTTCTTC
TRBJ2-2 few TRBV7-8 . CASSLAWDSYTGELFF TGTGCCAGCAGCTTAGCGTGGGACTCCTACACCGGGGAGCTGTTTTTT
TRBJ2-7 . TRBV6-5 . CASSYVSGEQYF TGTGCCAGCAGTTACGTTAGCGGCGAGCAGTACTTC
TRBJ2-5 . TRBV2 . CASELGETQYF TGTGCCAGCGAACTAGGAGAGACCCAGTACTTC
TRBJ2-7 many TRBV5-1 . CASSFVGTDEQYF TGCGCCAGCAGCTTTGTCGGGACTGACGAGCAGTACTTC
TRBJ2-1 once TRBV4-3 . CASSLSASSYNEQFF TGCGCCAGCAGCCTTAGCGCCAGCTCCTACAATGAGCAGTTCTTC
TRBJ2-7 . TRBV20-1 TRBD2 CSAPSGSRSEQYF TGCAGTGCCCCTAGCGGGAGCAGATCCGAGCAGTACTTC
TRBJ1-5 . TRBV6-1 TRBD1 CASRTGTGSNQPQHF TGTGCCAGCAGAACCGGGACAGGTAGCAATCAGCCCCAGCATTTT
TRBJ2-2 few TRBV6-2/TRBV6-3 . CASSYRERTGELFF TGTGCCAGCAGTTACCGGGAGCGGACCGGGGAGCTGTTTTTT
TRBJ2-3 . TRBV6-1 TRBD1 CASSPGQQLRTDTQYF TGTGCCAGCAGCCCGGGACAGCAATTACGCACAGATACGCAGTATTTT
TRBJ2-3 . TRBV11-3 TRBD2 CASSTGTSGDATQYF TGTGCCAGCAGCACCGGGACTAGCGGGGATGCGACGCAGTATTTT
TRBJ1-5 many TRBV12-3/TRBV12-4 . CASSQGTQPQHF TGTGCCAGCAGCCAGGGAACTCAGCCCCAGCATTTT
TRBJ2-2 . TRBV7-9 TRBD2 CASSRGAGGTGELFF TGTGCCAGCAGCCGCGGGGCGGGAGGTACCGGGGAGCTGTTTTTT
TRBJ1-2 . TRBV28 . CASSYGTYNGYTF TGTGCCAGCAGTTACGGGACCTATAATGGCTACACCTTC
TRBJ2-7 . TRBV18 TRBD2 CASSPGTSIYEQYF TGTGCCAGCTCGCCAGGGACTAGCATCTACGAGCAGTACTTC
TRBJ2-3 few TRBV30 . CAWSGSADTQYF TGTGCCTGGAGTGGGTCTGCAGATACGCAGTATTTT